The present T cell receptor (beta chain) was sequenced within a study of CD8+CD57+ T cells in acquired aplastic anemia. Across the study: Sorted CD4+ and CD8+ cells yielded 3.2 ug of DNA on average. CD4+ cells from healthy donors averaged roughly 10 million reads. General observations from the study: Found in both controls and patients were fewer than 35 CD8+ CDR3 sequences. CD8+ Simpson's diversity showed no significant patient-control difference.

Genomic DNA acted as the template from which TCR beta VDJ combination and CDR3 sequence profiling were carried out. Each CDR3 protein is one row after TCRdb ran MiXCR on the reads. The data show roughly 200,000 distinct CDR3 sequences, around 60% seen once. There are many counts of this clonotype. What it binds is unknown. Sequenced: sorted CD4+, CD8+, or CD8+CD57+ T cells (not recorded which) from PBMCs. This clonotype was obtained from a human donor in good health.

The CDR3 DNA sequence: TGTGCCAGCGGACAGGGACACTACGAGCAGTACTTC. Translation gives CASGQGHYEQYF. V gene TRBV5-6 combines with J gene TRBJ2-7, with TRBD1 identical over 8 bases. V trimming: 7 bases; J trimming: 3 bases; junction bases outside the gene matches: 3. Germline lookup yields CDR1 SGHDT and CDR2 YYEEEE. The CDR3 consists of 12 residues.